This is a list of T cell receptor beta chains from one sample in a study of blood T cell repertoires in COVID-19. This table comes from immunoSEQ multiplex PCR, and its TCRdb copy is limited to in-frame clones, with some not included. The sample contains 50,000 to 65,000 clones, 70% to 90% of which appear only once. Sequencing was done on a sample of peripheral blood. These receptors originate from a man aged 40-49 years with acute or convalescent COVID-19. Each CDR3 is given with its conserved first and last residue. The order of the fields is CDR3 protein, CDR3 DNA, clone size, J gene, CDR3 length, V gene, D gene. A D gene is named only where the DNA matches it firmly. Clone sizes are given selectively: once, few, many, or a class where the clone is expanded.

cdr3_aa: CASSLVAGGVVEQYF
cdr3_nt: TGTGCCAGCAGCTTAGTGGCAGGGGGAGTGGTCGAGCAGTACTTC
clone_size: .
j_call: TRBJ2-7
cdr3_length: 15
v_call: TRBV11-3
d_call: TRBD1

cdr3_aa: CASSEWKAGGTDTQYF
cdr3_nt: TGTGCCAGCAGTGAATGGAAGGCGGGGGGAACAGATACGCAGTATTTT
clone_size: .
j_call: TRBJ2-3
cdr3_length: 16
v_call: TRBV25-1
d_call: TRBD2

cdr3_aa: CASGQNYGYTF
cdr3_nt: TGTGCCAGCGGACAGAACTATGGCTACACCTTC
clone_size: .
j_call: TRBJ1-2
cdr3_length: 11
v_call: TRBV12-1
d_call: .

cdr3_aa: CASSYSRGGVYNEQFF
cdr3_nt: TGTGCCAGCAGTTACTCGAGGGGGGGGGTTTACAATGAGCAGTTCTTC
clone_size: .
j_call: TRBJ2-1
cdr3_length: 16
v_call: TRBV6-6
d_call: .

cdr3_aa: CAWSVGAVRYTF
cdr3_nt: TGTGCCTGGAGTGTAGGGGCAGTGCGCTACACCTTC
clone_size: few
j_call: TRBJ1-2
cdr3_length: 12
v_call: TRBV30
d_call: .

cdr3_aa: CAWRGWGVRGYTF
cdr3_nt: TGTGCCTGGAGGGGTTGGGGGGTGCGTGGCTACACCTTC
clone_size: few
j_call: TRBJ1-2
cdr3_length: 13
v_call: TRBV30
d_call: .

cdr3_aa: CASSLALLTGQQYF
cdr3_nt: TGTGCCAGCAGCTTAGCCCTCCTTACAGGGCAGCAGTACTTC
clone_size: .
j_call: TRBJ2-7
cdr3_length: 14
v_call: TRBV7-2
d_call: .

cdr3_aa: CASSIDRQGPEAFF
cdr3_nt: TGTGCCAGTAGTATAGATCGACAGGGACCTGAAGCTTTCTTT
clone_size: few
j_call: TRBJ1-1
cdr3_length: 14
v_call: TRBV19
d_call: TRBD1

cdr3_aa: CASSQGFSSGNTIYF
cdr3_nt: TGCGCCAGCAGCCAAGGGTTCAGCTCTGGAAACACCATATATTTT
clone_size: .
j_call: TRBJ1-3
cdr3_length: 15
v_call: TRBV4-1
d_call: .

cdr3_aa: CASSENSPLHF
cdr3_nt: TGTGCCAGCAGCGAGAATTCACCCCTCCACTTT
clone_size: .
j_call: TRBJ1-6
cdr3_length: 11
v_call: TRBV2
d_call: .

cdr3_aa: CSVGRDRNTGELFF
cdr3_nt: TGCAGCGTTGGCCGGGACAGAAACACCGGGGAGCTGTTTTTT
clone_size: .
j_call: TRBJ2-2
cdr3_length: 14
v_call: TRBV29-1
d_call: TRBD1

cdr3_aa: CASSPMGRGGKNTQYF
cdr3_nt: TGTGCCAGCAGCCCGATGGGGCGGGGGGGCAAAAATACGCAGTATTTT
clone_size: .
j_call: TRBJ2-3
cdr3_length: 16
v_call: TRBV11-3
d_call: TRBD2

cdr3_aa: CAISEGGTGVSYEQYF
cdr3_nt: TGTGCCATCAGTGAGGGGGGGACAGGGGTGTCTTACGAGCAGTACTTC
clone_size: .
j_call: TRBJ2-7
cdr3_length: 16
v_call: TRBV10-3
d_call: TRBD1

cdr3_aa: CASGARQGKETQYF
cdr3_nt: TGTGCCAGCGGAGCTAGGCAGGGGAAAGAGACCCAGTACTTC
clone_size: .
j_call: TRBJ2-5
cdr3_length: 14
v_call: TRBV2
d_call: .

cdr3_aa: CASSTGTSGGEAETQYF
cdr3_nt: TGTGCCAGCAGCACCGGGACTAGCGGGGGGGAGGCGGAGACCCAGTACTTC
clone_size: .
j_call: TRBJ2-5
cdr3_length: 17
v_call: TRBV3-1/TRBV3-2
d_call: TRBD2

cdr3_aa: CASRTDYNYGYTF
cdr3_nt: TGTGCCAGCAGGACAGATTATAACTATGGCTACACCTTC
clone_size: .
j_call: TRBJ1-2
cdr3_length: 13
v_call: TRBV6-5
d_call: .

cdr3_aa: CATSDPGHPTGELFF
cdr3_nt: TGTGCCACCAGTGACCCGGGACACCCCACCGGGGAGCTGTTTTTT
clone_size: .
j_call: TRBJ2-2
cdr3_length: 15
v_call: TRBV24-1
d_call: .

cdr3_aa: CASLEGYEQYF
cdr3_nt: TGTGCCAGCTTGGAGGGCTACGAGCAGTACTTC
clone_size: once
j_call: TRBJ2-7
cdr3_length: 11
v_call: TRBV25-1
d_call: .

cdr3_aa: CASRALLATNEKLFF
cdr3_nt: TGTGCCAGCAGAGCCCTACTAGCGACTAATGAAAAACTGTTTTTT
clone_size: medium-sized
j_call: TRBJ1-4
cdr3_length: 15
v_call: TRBV6-6
d_call: .

cdr3_aa: CASSLARGRSYGYTF
cdr3_nt: TGCGCCAGCAGCTTGGCCAGGGGGCGCAGCTATGGCTACACCTTC
clone_size: .
j_call: TRBJ1-2
cdr3_length: 15
v_call: TRBV5-1
d_call: TRBD1

cdr3_aa: CATSEPTSGGSTDTQYF
cdr3_nt: TGTGCCACCAGTGAACCAACTAGCGGGGGGAGCACAGATACGCAGTATTTT
clone_size: .
j_call: TRBJ2-3
cdr3_length: 17
v_call: TRBV24-1
d_call: TRBD2

cdr3_aa: CASSTAGGRNYEQYF
cdr3_nt: TGTGCCAGCAGCACCGCAGGGGGCAGAAACTACGAGCAGTACTTC
clone_size: once
j_call: TRBJ2-7
cdr3_length: 15
v_call: TRBV5-4
d_call: TRBD1

cdr3_aa: CAYVVAGQKVSGNTIYF
cdr3_nt: TGTGCCTACGTAGTAGCGGGACAGAAAGTTTCTGGAAACACCATATATTTT
clone_size: .
j_call: TRBJ1-3
cdr3_length: 17
v_call: TRBV30
d_call: TRBD1

cdr3_aa: CAWSDPRAGMNTEAFF
cdr3_nt: TGTGCCTGGAGTGACCCCAGGGCGGGAATGAACACTGAAGCTTTCTTT
clone_size: .
j_call: TRBJ1-1
cdr3_length: 16
v_call: TRBV30
d_call: .

cdr3_aa: CASSEFRQQETQYF
cdr3_nt: TGTGCCAGCAGTGAATTCCGACAGCAAGAGACCCAGTACTTC
clone_size: .
j_call: TRBJ2-5
cdr3_length: 14
v_call: TRBV25-1
d_call: .

cdr3_aa: CASSFSGFGELFF
cdr3_nt: TGTGCCAGCAGTTTTTCAGGGTTCGGGGAGCTGTTTTTT
clone_size: .
j_call: TRBJ2-2
cdr3_length: 13
v_call: TRBV27
d_call: .

cdr3_aa: CASSLQEGFYGYTF
cdr3_nt: TGTGCCAGCAGTCTCCAGGAAGGCTTTTATGGCTACACCTTC
clone_size: .
j_call: TRBJ1-2
cdr3_length: 14
v_call: TRBV6-6
d_call: .

cdr3_aa: CASSYSWTGGHYEQYF
cdr3_nt: TGTGCCAGCAGTTACTCGTGGACAGGGGGCCACTACGAGCAGTACTTC
clone_size: .
j_call: TRBJ2-7
cdr3_length: 16
v_call: TRBV6-5
d_call: TRBD1

cdr3_aa: CSSTDRSTDTQYF
cdr3_nt: TGCAGTTCTACTGACAGGAGCACAGATACGCAGTATTTT
clone_size: .
j_call: TRBJ2-3
cdr3_length: 13
v_call: TRBV20-1
d_call: .

cdr3_aa: CASSISATNEKLFF
cdr3_nt: TGTGCCAGTAGTATATCTGCAACTAATGAAAAACTGTTTTTT
clone_size: .
j_call: TRBJ1-4
cdr3_length: 14
v_call: TRBV19
d_call: .

cdr3_aa: CASSLAAWDLAGETQYF
cdr3_nt: TGTGCCAGCAGCCTCGCTGCGTGGGACCTAGCGGGGGAGACCCAGTACTTC
clone_size: .
j_call: TRBJ2-5
cdr3_length: 17
v_call: TRBV3-1/TRBV3-2
d_call: TRBD2

cdr3_aa: CASSLPTGAPETQYF
cdr3_nt: TGTGCCAGCAGCTTGCCGACAGGGGCCCCCGAGACCCAGTACTTC
clone_size: .
j_call: TRBJ2-5
cdr3_length: 15
v_call: TRBV5-6
d_call: TRBD1

cdr3_aa: CASSLGQGQDTQYF
cdr3_nt: TGCGCCAGCAGCTTGGGACAGGGCCAAGATACGCAGTATTTT
clone_size: .
j_call: TRBJ2-3
cdr3_length: 14
v_call: TRBV5-1
d_call: TRBD1

cdr3_aa: CASSAPAASIRNEQFF
cdr3_nt: TGTGCCAGCAGTGCCCCCGCTGCTAGTATCAGAAATGAGCAGTTCTTC
clone_size: .
j_call: TRBJ2-1
cdr3_length: 16
v_call: TRBV27
d_call: .

cdr3_aa: CASSPQGTGGYSNQPQHF
cdr3_nt: TGTGCCAGCAGCCCACAAGGGACAGGGGGATATAGCAATCAGCCCCAGCATTTT
clone_size: .
j_call: TRBJ1-5
cdr3_length: 18
v_call: TRBV16
d_call: TRBD1

cdr3_aa: CAWAEGNTEAFF
cdr3_nt: TGTGCCTGGGCGGAGGGGAACACTGAAGCTTTCTTT
clone_size: .
j_call: TRBJ1-1
cdr3_length: 12
v_call: TRBV30
d_call: .

cdr3_aa: CASSGTGFGNTEAFF
cdr3_nt: TGTGCCAGCAGCGGAACAGGGTTTGGGAACACTGAAGCTTTCTTT
clone_size: .
j_call: TRBJ1-1
cdr3_length: 15
v_call: TRBV21-1
d_call: .

cdr3_aa: CSVEGQTNGYTF
cdr3_nt: TGCAGCGTTGAGGGACAGACTAATGGCTACACCTTC
clone_size: .
j_call: TRBJ1-2
cdr3_length: 12
v_call: TRBV29-1
d_call: TRBD1

cdr3_aa: CASSQDWPGGRLNEQFF
cdr3_nt: TGTGCCAGCAGCCAAGATTGGCCGGGGGGAAGGTTGAATGAGCAGTTCTTC
clone_size: .
j_call: TRBJ2-1
cdr3_length: 17
v_call: TRBV14
d_call: TRBD2

cdr3_aa: CASMAGALTGELFF
cdr3_nt: TGTGCCAGCATGGCGGGGGCCCTCACCGGGGAGCTGTTTTTT
clone_size: few
j_call: TRBJ2-2
cdr3_length: 14
v_call: TRBV6-4
d_call: .

cdr3_aa: CATLAEPIGTQYF
cdr3_nt: TGTGCCACTCTAGCGGAGCCTATAGGGACCCAGTACTTC
clone_size: .
j_call: TRBJ2-5
cdr3_length: 13
v_call: TRBV2
d_call: TRBD2

cdr3_aa: CASTDRGWNIQYF
cdr3_nt: TGCGCCAGCACCGACAGGGGATGGAACATTCAGTACTTC
clone_size: .
j_call: TRBJ2-4
cdr3_length: 13
v_call: TRBV23-1
d_call: TRBD1

cdr3_aa: CASLSLEVVVMPGVTYEQYF
cdr3_nt: TGTGCCAGCCTCAGCTTGGAGGTGGTGGTTATGCCCGGGGTCACCTACGAGCAGTACTTC
clone_size: .
j_call: TRBJ2-7
cdr3_length: 20
v_call: TRBV5-4
d_call: .

cdr3_aa: CASSLGGGTDTQYF
cdr3_nt: TGCGCCAGCAGCTTGGGAGGAGGAACAGATACGCAGTATTTT
clone_size: .
j_call: TRBJ2-3
cdr3_length: 14
v_call: TRBV5-1
d_call: .

cdr3_aa: CASSWDSGGQETQYF
cdr3_nt: TGTGCCAGCAGCTGGGATTCAGGGGGCCAAGAGACCCAGTACTTC
clone_size: .
j_call: TRBJ2-5
cdr3_length: 15
v_call: TRBV6-5
d_call: TRBD1

cdr3_aa: CASSQVDSRTDTQYF
cdr3_nt: TGTGCCAGCAGCCAAGTTGATAGTCGGACAGATACGCAGTATTTT
clone_size: .
j_call: TRBJ2-3
cdr3_length: 15
v_call: TRBV3-1/TRBV3-2
d_call: .

cdr3_aa: CAWRRLREGTEAFF
cdr3_nt: TGTGCCTGGAGACGACTCAGGGAGGGCACTGAAGCTTTCTTT
clone_size: few
j_call: TRBJ1-1
cdr3_length: 14
v_call: TRBV30
d_call: .

cdr3_aa: CASSFRGEGEQYF
cdr3_nt: TGTGCCAGCAGTTTTAGGGGCGAAGGGGAGCAGTACTTC
clone_size: .
j_call: TRBJ2-7
cdr3_length: 13
v_call: TRBV12-3/TRBV12-4
d_call: .

cdr3_aa: CASSLSGTDTQYF
cdr3_nt: TGTGCCAGCAGTTTATCAGGCACAGATACGCAGTATTTT
clone_size: .
j_call: TRBJ2-3
cdr3_length: 13
v_call: TRBV12-3/TRBV12-4
d_call: .

cdr3_aa: CSVETTTGPNGYTF
cdr3_nt: TGCAGCGTTGAAACCACGACAGGGCCGAATGGCTACACCTTC
clone_size: .
j_call: TRBJ1-2
cdr3_length: 14
v_call: TRBV29-1
d_call: TRBD1

cdr3_aa: CAISEGVGTGSVFPGYTF
cdr3_nt: TGTGCCATCAGTGAGGGGGTCGGGACAGGTTCCGTTTTCCCTGGCTACACCTTC
clone_size: .
j_call: TRBJ1-2
cdr3_length: 18
v_call: TRBV10-3
d_call: TRBD1

cdr3_aa: CASSQTQGYLVNEKLFF
cdr3_nt: TGCGCCAGCAGCCAGACACAGGGTTACCTCGTTAATGAAAAACTGTTTTTT
clone_size: .
j_call: TRBJ1-4
cdr3_length: 17
v_call: TRBV4-1
d_call: .